The 32 T cell receptor beta chains below were found in one sample sequenced in a study of T cell repertoires in ileal Crohn's disease. Data came from immunoSEQ multiplex PCR; TCRdb stores just in-frame clones and leaves some out. Of several thousand clones detected, around four fifths appear once; the ten largest clones hold approximately 4.3%. Sequences were obtained from ileal tissue. These receptors all come from an adult with Crohn's disease.

The rearrangement uses TRBV7-2 and TRBJ1-1; D gene uncertain. Trimming shortened V by 5 bases and J by 4 bases, and 14 bases separated the two germline ends. Germline CDR1 is SGHTA and CDR2 is FQGNSA. The length of the CDR3 is 14 residues. The CDR3 region has the DNA TGTGCCAGCAGCCTAAGGGCCCGTAGCACTGAAGCTTTCTTT. This sequence encodes CASSLRARSTEAFF.

V and J are TRBV6-6 and TRBJ2-1; D perhaps matches TRBD1 (6 bases). The length of the CDR3 is 16 residues. The germline V and J ends were trimmed by 7 bases and 5 bases, with 21 bases remaining between them. CDR1 and CDR2 from the germline V gene are MNHNY and SVGAGI (reference sequence). In DNA, the CDR3 is TGTGCCAGCATTGCGCCCAGGGGAGTACCAAACAATGAGCAGTTCTTC. It yields the protein CASIAPRGVPNNEQFF.

The J gene is TRBJ1-6, the V gene TRBV6-5; 7 nucleotides line up with TRBD1. V dropped 5 bases and J dropped 7; count of bases not matched to a gene: 5. This CDR3 is 14 amino acids long. CDR1 is MNHEY, CDR2 SVGAGI, per germline. The CDR3 is CASSLQGPNSPLHF. The CDR3 region has the DNA TGTGCCAGCAGTCTACAGGGGCCCAATTCACCCCTCCACTTT.

This chain uses TRBV18 with TRBJ2-6; a weak D match, TRBD1 (5 bases). V lost 5 bases to trimming and J lost 0 bases, with 8 bases between them. The germline CDR1 and CDR2 sequences are KGHSH and LQKENI. The CDR3 runs 15 residues. CDR3 bases: TGTGCCAGCTCAACAGGTCGCTCTGGGGCCAACGTCCTGACTTTC. Amino acid sequence: CASSTGRSGANVLTF.

V is TRBV28 and J is TRBJ2-7, with 7 bases identical to TRBD2. Germline-derived CDR1 and CDR2 are MDHEN and SYDVKM. V was pared by 7 bases and J by 0 bases, with 12 bases of the junction left unmatched. CDR3 length: 16 residues. CDR3 in DNA: TGTGCCAGCACGCCAGGCGGGAGCTCTAGCTCCTACGAGCAGTACTTC. Translation gives CASTPGGSSSSYEQYF.

This clone appeared once. The V gene is TRBV2, the J gene TRBJ1-4; a possible D gene is TRBD1 (5 bases). This CDR3 has 15 residues. The V end lost 4 bases, the J end lost 4 bases, and 13 bases lay between the germline ends. Germline CDR1 SNHLY, CDR2 FYNNEI. The DNA for the CDR3 is TGTGCCAGCAGTGCCGCAGGGTCCTATAATGAAAAACTGTTTTTT. This sequence encodes CASSAAGSYNEKLFF.

This clone was recorded only once. V gene TRBV10-1 combines with J gene TRBJ2-3; 9 bases line up with TRBD2. The CDR3 contains 15 residues. J lost 7 bases, V lost 4 bases, and 9 bases had no gene match. The germline gives CDR1 WNHNN, CDR2 SYGVQD (reference sequence). The CDR3 protein is CASSVVAGDVNTQYF. In nucleotides, the CDR3 is TGCGCCAGCAGTGTCGTAGCGGGAGATGTAAATACGCAGTATTTT.

V is TRBV4-1 and J is TRBJ1-4; no firm D call. Between the trimmed V and J ends, which lost 0 bases and 5 bases, there was a span of 13 bases. CDR3 length: 16 residues. The germline V gene has CDR1 MGHRA and CDR2 YSYEKL. The CDR3 region has the DNA TGCGCCAGCAGCCAAGAGTCTGGGCAGTTAAATGAAAAACTGTTTTTT. It is translated as CASSQESGQLNEKLFF.

The V gene is TRBV19, the J gene TRBJ1-2, with 7 positions matching TRBD1. After removal of 5 bases from V and 8 bases from J, the junction contained 8 bases not matched to a gene. Per the germline V gene, CDR1 is LNHDA and CDR2 is SQIVND (reference sequence). The CDR3 is 13 residues long. CDR3 bases: TGTGCCAGTAGTCTCCGACAGGGCGGAGGCTACACCTTC. Amino acids: CASSLRQGGGYTF.

V usage is TRBV19 and J usage is TRBJ1-2; 7 bases map to TRBD1. The CDR3 is 13 amino acids. V gave up 5 bases and J gave up 8 bases; unmatched junction bases: 8. The V gene's germline CDR1 is LNHDA and CDR2 SQIVND (reference sequence). The CDR3 sequence is CASSERQGGGYTF. The CDR3 nucleotides read TGTGCCAGTAGTGAAAGACAGGGAGGAGGCTACACCTTC.

The V call is TRBV5-1, the J call TRBJ2-5; no definite D call. Trimming stripped 1 base from V and 7 bases from J, with 14 bases between. The CDR3 is 14 amino acids. The V gene's germline CDR1 is SGHRS and CDR2 YFSETQ. The CDR3 nucleotides read TGCGCCAGCAGCTTGAAAAGGGATCCTGGGACCCAGTACTTC. This gives the protein CASSLKRDPGTQYF.

The chain uses TRBV9 and TRBJ2-7; the D is unclear. Germline V CDR1 and CDR2: SGDLS, YYNGEE. The CDR3 contains 14 residues. V lost 0 bases, J lost 1 base, and 8 bases lay in between. CDR3 loop: CASSVDDASYEQYF. CDR3 nucleotides: TGTGCCAGCAGCGTAGACGACGCATCCTACGAGCAGTACTTC.

In DNA, the CDR3 is TGTGCCTGGAGAAATACACCGGGACAAACCTACACCTTC. Translation: CAWRNTPGQTYTF. The chain employs TRBV30 and TRBJ1-2; possible D gene TRBD1, 6 bases. This CDR3 contains 13 residues. Germline lookup yields CDR1 GTSNPN and CDR2 SVGIG (reference sequence). V dropped 3 bases and J dropped 10 bases, with 18 bases sitting between them. The variable domain in full, with the rest retrieved from reference TRBV30 and TRBJ1-2, is SQTIHQWPATLVQPVGSPLSLECTVEGTSNPNLYWYRQAAGRGLQLLFYSVGIGQISSEVPQNLSASRPQDRQFILSSKKLLLSDSGFYLCAWRNTPGQTYTFGSGTRLTVV.

Concerning this clone: This same CDR3 is encoded by further DNA sequences in the sample. J is TRBJ1-5 and V is TRBV5-1; the match to TRBD1 covers 8 bases. The CDR3 sequence is 16 residues long. Germline assignment: CDR1 SGHRS and CDR2 YFSETQ. V was clipped by 0 bases and J by 1 base; unmatched bases: 3. CDR3 DNA: TGCGCCAGCAGCTTGGGACAGGGGAACAGCAATCAGCCCCAGCATTTT. Translating gives CASSLGQGNSNQPQHF.

The chain joins TRBV7-9 to TRBJ1-1, with 8 bases matching TRBD1. With 5 bases clipped from V and 1 base from J, the junction kept 3 bases outside the gene matches. The CDR3 is 14 residues long. Per germline, CDR1 SEHNR and CDR2 FQNEAQ (reference sequence). CDR3 sequence: CASSVQGGNTEAFF. The DNA for the CDR3 is TGTGCCAGCAGCGTACAGGGGGGGAACACTGAAGCTTTCTTT.

Only a few counts were recorded for this clone. Other DNA sequences from this sample encode an identical CDR3 as well. This sequence joins TRBV4-1 and TRBJ2-3; 12 bases agree with TRBD2. The CDR3 is 16 residues long. CDR1 and CDR2 (germline): MGHRA, YSYEKL. The ends lost 5 bases at V and 1 base at J; junction bases unmatched: 4. In DNA, the CDR3 is TGCGCCAGCAGCTTACGGACTAGCGGGGGCACAGATACGCAGTATTTT. Its translation: CASSLRTSGGTDTQYF.

The rearrangement uses TRBV28 and TRBJ1-1, with 7 bases identical to TRBD1. This CDR3 is 15 amino acids long. Germline CDR1 reads MDHEN; CDR2 reads SYDVKM. V dropped 5 bases and J dropped 4; count of bases not matched to a gene: 10. The CDR3 region is CASSINRGRSTEAFF. CDR3 nucleotide sequence: TGTGCCAGCAGTATCAACAGGGGTAGAAGCACTGAAGCTTTCTTT.

This clone was counted once. The V call is TRBV28, the J call TRBJ2-5; TRBD1 matches at 9 bases. Germline V gene lookup returns CDR1 MDHEN and CDR2 SYDVKM. The trim removed 5 bases at V and 3 bases at J, leaving 4 bases unmatched. The CDR3 spans 14 residues. CDR3 in amino acids: CASSPTGGEETQYF. CDR3 DNA: TGTGCCAGCAGTCCCACAGGGGGCGAAGAGACCCAGTACTTC.

This sequence joins TRBV18 and TRBJ2-7; 9 nucleotides match TRBD1. CDR3 length: 15 residues. The germline CDR1 and CDR2 sequences are KGHSH and LQKENI. V was pared by 3 bases and J by 6 bases, with 9 bases of the junction left unmatched. The DNA for the CDR3 is TGTGCCAGCTCACCGGCGGGACAGGGTGACGTCGAGCAGTACTTC. This sequence encodes CASSPAGQGDVEQYF. The complete variable domain, with remaining parts taken from reference TRBV18 and TRBJ2-7, reads NAGVMQNPRHLVRRRGQEARLRCSPMKGHSHVYWYRQLPEEGLKFMVYLQKENIIDESGMPKERFSAEFPKEGPSILRIQQVVRGDSAAYFCASSPAGQGDVEQYFGPGTRLTVT.

The chain uses TRBV28 and TRBJ2-5, with 11 positions matching TRBD2. This CDR3 is 16 amino acids long. Germline V gene sequence: CDR1 MDHEN, CDR2 SYDVKM. V lost 4 bases, J lost 5 bases, and 9 bases stayed unmatched. Written as DNA, the CDR3 is TGTGCCAGCAGTTCCATTTCTAGCGGGGGGTGGGAGACCCAGTACTTC. This codes for CASSSISSGGWETQYF.

This clone was recorded only once. The chain has TRBV5-6 and TRBJ2-3; 11 nucleotides match TRBD2. Germline CDR1 is SGHDT and CDR2 is YYEEEE. V dropped 4 bases and J dropped 5; count of bases not matched to a gene: 3. This CDR3 region has 14 residues. CDR3 DNA: TGTGCCAGCAGCCAGGGACTAGCGGAAGATACGCAGTATTTT. Residues: CASSQGLAEDTQYF.

V gene TRBV2 combines with J gene TRBJ2-1, with D perhaps TRBD2 (5 bases). Germline loops: CDR1 SNHLY, CDR2 FYNNEI. CDR3 length: 13 amino acids. Trimming removed 6 bases from V and 7 bases from J, with 13 bases in between. The CDR3 region is CASSLIRENEQFF. In DNA form, the CDR3 reads TGTGCCAGCAGCCTTATCCGGGAAAATGAGCAGTTCTTC.

This clone was seen just once. The rearrangement links TRBV2 to TRBJ1-1, with 8 bases identical to TRBD1. The germline V gene encodes CDR1 SNHLY and CDR2 FYNNEI. V was clipped by 2 bases and J by 3 bases; unmatched bases: 5. The CDR3 is 15 amino acids. For the CDR3, the DNA is TGTGCCAGCAGTGAATATGGCAGGGGGCACACTGAAGCTTTCTTT. Translating gives CASSEYGRGHTEAFF.

The V gene is TRBV12-2, the J gene TRBJ2-1; the table's TRBD2 call for D was not verified on the DNA. TRBV12-2 is a documented pseudogene. The CDR3 is 18 amino acids. As DNA, the CDR3 is TGTGCAAGTCGCTTAGGGCCGGACTCCCAGGTCGGGTACAATGAGCAGTTCTTC. Translated, it gives CASRLGPDSQVGYNEQFF.

In this sample, this clone turned up a few times. V is TRBV2 and J is TRBJ2-7; no clear D. Trimming pared 2 bases from V and 0 bases from J, leaving 8 bases between. The CDR3 is 14 residues long. From germline, CDR1 is SNHLY and CDR2 FYNNEI. Here the CDR3 reads CASSETVDSYEQYF. The CDR3 bases are TGTGCCAGCAGTGAAACAGTCGACTCCTACGAGCAGTACTTC.

The genes are TRBV4-3 and TRBJ1-2; D remains ambiguous. This CDR3 is built from 14 residues. The germline V and J ends were trimmed by 0 bases and 9 bases, with 14 bases remaining between them. The germline V gene has CDR1 LGHNA and CDR2 YSLEER. CDR3 in amino acids: CASSQDGGSVSYTF. The CDR3 nucleotides read TGCGCCAGCAGCCAAGATGGAGGGTCGGTGAGCTACACCTTC.

This clone showed up just a few times. J is TRBJ2-1 and V is TRBV27; 7 bases match TRBD2. The V segment lost 1 base and the J segment 0 bases; nucleotides outside the gene matches: 6. There are 17 residues in the CDR3. Germline V CDR1 and CDR2: MNHEY, SMNVEV (reference sequence). The CDR3 bases are TGTGCCAGCAGTTTATATCGGGGGGATAGCTCCTACAATGAGCAGTTCTTC. Its protein is CASSLYRGDSSYNEQFF.

This chain connects TRBV7-9 to TRBJ2-3, with 11 bases that match TRBD2. The J segment lost 7 bases and the V segment lost 2 bases, leaving 8 bases of the junction unmatched. This CDR3 is 16 amino acids long. In germline, CDR1 is SEHNR, CDR2 FQNEAQ (reference sequence). CDR3 bases: TGTGCCAGCAGCTTACCAGGGACTAGCGGTCTTAATACGCAGTATTTT. Amino acid sequence: CASSLPGTSGLNTQYF.

V gene TRBV4-3 combines with J gene TRBJ1-2, with a tentative D call TRBD1 (6 bases). CDR3 length equals 14 residues. Germline CDR1 is LGHNA and CDR2 is YSLEER. V was cut by 0 bases and J by 2 bases, with 7 bases left in between. The CDR3 loop reads CASSQDQGNYGYTF. The CDR3 coding sequence is TGCGCCAGCAGCCAAGACCAGGGGAACTATGGCTACACCTTC.

The gene calls are TRBV9 and TRBJ2-3, with 8 bases lining up with TRBD2. The CDR3 is 14 amino acids. V was pared by 2 bases and J by 6 bases, with 5 bases of the junction left unmatched. Germline CDR1 is SGDLS and CDR2 is YYNGEE. In DNA, the CDR3 is TGTGCCAGCAGCGTTAGCGGGAATGCGGATACGCAGTATTTT. It specifies CASSVSGNADTQYF.

This rearrangement joins TRBV29-1 to TRBJ2-7, with 7 bases that match TRBD1. The junction had 8 bases not matched to a gene; V was cut back by 4 bases and J by 2 bases. CDR1 is SQVTM and CDR2 is ANQGSEA in the germline V gene. CDR3 length: 14 amino acids. CDR3 sequence: CSVASRTGPYEQYF. In DNA form, the CDR3 reads TGCAGCGTTGCATCCCGGACAGGCCCCTACGAGCAGTACTTC.

This CDR3 is CASSGQGYEQYF. The DNA of the CDR3 is TGTGCCAGCAGCGGACAGGGTTACGAGCAGTACTTC. The J gene is TRBJ2-7, the V gene TRBV6-6; 8 bases are shared with TRBD1. With 6 bases clipped from V and 4 bases from J, the junction kept 2 bases outside the gene matches. Germline CDR1 MNHNY, CDR2 SVGAGI (reference sequence). This CDR3 spans 12 amino acids.